This T cell receptor (beta chain) was observed in a study of blood T cell repertoires in COVID-19. On the study more broadly: Acute-phase and convalescent COVID-19 samples originated in the United States, Italy and Spain. PBMCs, B-cell-depleted T cells, or T cells were the source of the cDNA or gDNA that made up the material.

The V end lost 0 bases, the J end lost 1 base, and 9 bases lay between the germline ends. The germline gives CDR1 MNHNS, CDR2 SASEGT. This CDR3 has 15 amino acids. In the original analysis: Scientists estimated how many nucleated cells there were by amplifying reference gene primers. The table came from immunoSEQ multiplex PCR; TCRdb's copy has only in-frame clones and leaves some out. That table is the source of V, J and clone size, and D and trimming were worked out from the DNA. This sample has 55,000 to 65,000 clones, with approximately 82% found just once. This TCR was recovered from a man in his sixties with acute or convalescent COVID-19. V is TRBV6-1 and J is TRBJ1-1; D is uncertain. Sequencing was carried out using peripheral blood. The CDR3 nucleotides are TGTGCCAGCAGTGAAGCCCAACTAACGAACACTGAAGCTTTCTTT. Residues: CASSEAQLTNTEAFF.